These 23 T cell receptor beta chains were all obtained from the same sample, sequenced in a study of OX40 agonist ivuxolimab in advanced cancers. The protocol was immunoSEQ multiplex PCR, while the TCRdb copy is restricted to in-frame clones and leaves out a portion. This table has fewer than 100,000 clones, more than 70% appearing once. Here the sequenced sample was CD4+ or CD8+ T cells sorted from blood, taken in a trial of the OX40 agonist ivuxolimab. These receptor sequences come from an adult with an advanced solid tumor such as melanoma, head and neck, liver or kidney cancer.

The rearrangement joins TRBV18 to TRBJ1-3, with 7 bases aligning to TRBD1. The CDR3 loop spans 13 amino acids. V lost 4 bases, J lost 4 bases, and 1 base stayed unmatched. Germline values: CDR1 KGHSH, CDR2 LQKENI. The CDR3 coding sequence is TGTGCCAGCTCACGGGACAGCGGAAACACCATATATTTT. This sequence encodes CASSRDSGNTIYF.

The chain is built from TRBV7-8 and TRBJ2-3, with D perhaps matching TRBD2 (6 bases). Germline CDR1 SGHVS, CDR2 FQNEAQ. The CDR3 covers 14 residues. Trimming cost V 3 bases and J 6 bases, with 13 bases left between them. The CDR3 DNA reads TGTGCCAGCAGCTTCCAGCGGGCAGAGGATACGCAGTATTTT. Its protein product is CASSFQRAEDTQYF. Combining the CDR3 with reference TRBV7-8 and TRBJ2-3 gives the whole variable domain GAGVSQSPRYKVAKRGQDVALRCDPISGHVSLFWYQQALGQGPEFLTYFQNEAQLDKSGLPSDRFFAERPEGSVSTLKIQRTQQEDSAVYLCASSFQRAEDTQYFGPGTRLTVL.

This clone was counted a few times. In the same sample, other DNA sequences code for this CDR3. The CDR3 bases are TGCAGTGCTAGAGGAACAGGAGGCGCTTTCTTT. This translates into CSARGTGGAFF. The chain has TRBV20-1 and TRBJ1-1, with D possibly being TRBD1 (5 bases). The CDR3 runs 11 residues. V shed 1 base and J shed 11 bases, with 11 bases lying between them. Germline loops: CDR1 DFQATT, CDR2 SNEGSKA (reference sequence).

V gene TRBV28 combines with J gene TRBJ2-3; no clear D. The germline V gene has CDR1 MDHEN and CDR2 SYDVKM. CDR3 length: 12 residues. Trimming removed 0 bases from V and 7 bases from J, with 5 bases in between. CDR3 in amino acids: CASSLWQNTQYF. The CDR3, as DNA: TGTGCCAGCAGTTTATGGCAGAATACGCAGTATTTT.

The V gene is TRBV19, the J gene TRBJ2-5, with D maybe TRBD2 (6 bases). Trimming stripped 3 bases from V and 4 bases from J, with 6 bases between. The CDR3 is made up of 12 amino acids. Germline V lookup: CDR1 LNHDA, CDR2 SQIVND (reference sequence). The CDR3, as DNA: TGTGCCAGTAGTATCGGGGGAGAGACCCAGTACTTC. Translation gives CASSIGGETQYF.

This clone was counted once. This chain uses TRBV28 with TRBJ1-1; 9 bases align to TRBD1. The V gene end was trimmed by 7 bases and the J gene end by 5 bases; junction bases not matched to a gene: 11. The CDR3 is 15 amino acids. The germline CDR1 and CDR2 sequences are MDHEN and SYDVKM. Written as DNA, the CDR3 is TGTGCCAGCACCGACCGAAGGACAGGGGAGACTGAAGCTTTCTTT. Translation gives CASTDRRTGETEAFF.

In this sample, this clone turned up once. V and J are TRBV6-6 and TRBJ2-7; D might be TRBD1 (6 bases). V lost 4 bases and J 6 bases, leaving 10 bases between the germline ends. CDR1 MNHNY and CDR2 SVGAGI come from the germline V gene (reference sequence). CDR3 size: 12 residues. This chain's CDR3 is CASSSRGGEQYF. In nucleotides, the CDR3 is TGTGCCAGCAGTTCCCGAGGGGGCGAGCAGTACTTC.

The rearrangement uses TRBV6-6 and TRBJ2-7, with 8 positions matching TRBD2. The CDR3 runs to 15 residues. The germline V gene has CDR1 MNHNY and CDR2 SVGAGI (reference sequence). J gave up 1 base and V 0 bases, and 2 bases lay outside the gene matches. In DNA, the CDR3 is TGTGCCAGCAGTTACTCCAGCGGGAGTTCCTACGAGCAGTACTTC. Translating gives CASSYSSGSSYEQYF.

J is TRBJ1-1 and V is TRBV11-2; D unresolved. Germline CDR1 SGHAT, CDR2 FQNNGV. The CDR3 is 14 residues long. V lost 5 bases, J lost 5 bases, and 15 bases lay in between. CDR3 coding DNA: TGTGCCAGCAGCCCGTCGGGCCCGAGGACTGAAGCTTTCTTT. It is translated as CASSPSGPRTEAFF.

The J gene is TRBJ1-5, the V gene TRBV7-2; D is undetermined. V gave up 2 bases and J gave up 5 bases, with 10 bases separating them. The CDR3 has 14 amino acids. In germline, CDR1 is SGHTA, CDR2 FQGNSA. The CDR3 loop reads CASSLLPGYQPQHF. Here the CDR3 DNA reads TGTGCCAGCAGCTTACTGCCAGGTTATCAGCCCCAGCATTTT.

The rearrangement uses TRBV5-1 and TRBJ2-7; no clear D. CDR1 and CDR2 (germline): SGHRS, YFSETQ. The CDR3 is 12 amino acids. Trimming took 4 bases from V and 3 from J, leaving 8 bases between them. CDR3 DNA: TGCGCCAGCAGCATAACGGGCTACGAGCAGTACTTC. Its protein is CASSITGYEQYF. Full variable domain (remainder filled in from reference TRBV5-1 and TRBJ2-7): KAGVTQTPRYLIKTRGQQVTLSCSPISGHRSVSWYQQTPGQGLQFLFEYFSETQRNKGNFPGRFSGRQFSNSRSEMNVSTLELGDSALYLCASSITGYEQYFGPGTRLTVT.

The genes are TRBV11-3 and TRBJ2-5, with D possibly TRBD2 on 6 matching bases. Germline V gene lookup returns CDR1 SGHNT and CDR2 YENEEA. The CDR3 sequence is 16 residues long. Between the trimmed V and J ends, which lost 1 base and 2 bases, there was a span of 14 bases. The CDR3 DNA reads TGTGCCAGCAGCTTAGGAGCGGGCGCAACACAAGAGACCCAGTACTTC. Protein: CASSLGAGATQETQYF.

This rearrangement joins TRBV7-6 to TRBJ1-2, with 11 bases lining up with TRBD1. After removal of 5 bases from V and 7 bases from J, the junction contained 6 bases not matched to a gene. CDR3 length equals 14 residues. Per germline, CDR1 SGHVS and CDR2 FNYEAQ. The CDR3 DNA reads TGTGCCAGCAGCCCGGGACAGGGGGTTTCTGGCTACACCTTC. Its translation is CASSPGQGVSGYTF. The variable domain in full, with the rest retrieved from reference TRBV7-6 and TRBJ1-2, is GAGVSQSPRYKVTKRGQDVALRCDPISGHVSLYWYRQALGQGPEFLTYFNYEAQQDKSGLPNDRFSAERPEGSISTLTIQRTEQRDSAMYRCASSPGQGVSGYTFGSGTRLTVV.

Turning to this clone: Different DNA sequences within this sample yield the same CDR3. This rearrangement joins TRBV5-1 to TRBJ2-3, with a tentative D call TRBD1 (5 bases). Germline loops: CDR1 SGHRS, CDR2 YFSETQ. The CDR3 is 14 residues long. Trimming took off 0 bases at V and 0 bases at J, with 5 bases between the two ends. CDR3 DNA sequence: TGCGCCAGCAGCTTGGGACAGAGCACAGATACGCAGTATTTT. Translation: CASSLGQSTDTQYF.

The rearrangement joins TRBV6-6 to TRBJ2-5; 7 bases fit TRBD1. This CDR3 comprises 14 residues. V gave up 5 bases and J gave up 2 bases; unmatched junction bases: 5. Germline V gene data show CDR1 as MNHNY and CDR2 as SVGAGI (reference sequence). For the CDR3, the DNA is TGTGCCAGCAGTGATCGGACAGGACAAGAGACCCAGTACTTC. The encoded protein is CASSDRTGQETQYF.

V is TRBV5-1 and J is TRBJ1-1, with unresolved D. V lost 1 base to trimming and J lost 4 bases, with 8 bases between them. Germline CDR1 and CDR2: SGHRS and YFSETQ. The CDR3 contains 13 residues. CDR3: CASSLTILTEAFF. CDR3 nucleotides: TGCGCCAGCAGCTTGACCATTCTCACTGAAGCTTTCTTT.

This sequence joins TRBV5-4 and TRBJ2-1, with 11 bases that match TRBD1. This CDR3 has 15 residues. Germline CDR1 and CDR2: SGHNT and YYREEE (reference sequence). V lost 0 bases to trimming and J lost 10 bases; unmatched junction nucleotides: 6. The CDR3 DNA is TGTGCCAGCAGCTTGGGTGGACAGGGGGCTGGGGAGCAGTTCTTC. Residues: CASSLGGQGAGEQFF.

J is TRBJ1-1 and V is TRBV5-6; no firm D call. This CDR3 comprises 14 residues. V was trimmed by 2 bases and J by 1 base, leaving 9 bases between them. Germline CDR1 and CDR2: SGHDT and YYEEEE. In DNA, the CDR3 is TGTGCCAGCAGCTTTCGGGCAGGGAACACTGAAGCTTTCTTT. Protein sequence: CASSFRAGNTEAFF.

Only one count was recorded for this clone. V usage is TRBV4-1 and J usage is TRBJ1-4; a weak D match, TRBD1 (5 bases). V was clipped by 3 bases and J by 10 bases, with 24 bases between them. Germline values: CDR1 MGHRA, CDR2 YSYEKL. The CDR3 covers 17 residues. DNA for the CDR3: TGCGCCAGCAGCCACCCGACAGTACCCATCTCCGCCAGAAAACTGTTTTTT. The encoded protein is CASSHPTVPISARKLFF.

The chain is built from TRBV10-3 and TRBJ1-6, with D possibly being TRBD1 (6 bases). The CDR3 runs to 15 residues. The ends were cut back, 10 bases at V and 7 bases at J, with 20 bases in the middle. Germline assignment: CDR1 ENHRY and CDR2 SYGVKD. The DNA for the CDR3 is TGTGCCACCGTTCAAGACAGGATTGCGAATTCACCCCTCCACTTT. This encodes CATVQDRIANSPLHF.

This chain connects TRBV10-2 to TRBJ2-3; D is unresolved. The V end lost 7 bases, the J end lost 1 base, and 18 bases lay between the germline ends. This CDR3 spans 16 amino acids. The germline CDR1 and CDR2 sequences are WSHSY and SAAADI. The CDR3 spells CASKEGRRYGTDTQYF. CDR3 bases: TGCGCCAGCAAGGAAGGCAGGAGATATGGCACAGATACGCAGTATTTT.

The count of this clone is one. The chain has TRBV4-1 and TRBJ2-7; D possibly corresponds to TRBD1 (5 bases). V was cut by 4 bases and J by 2 bases, with 12 bases left in between. The CDR3 has 14 amino acids. Germline loops: CDR1 MGHRA, CDR2 YSYEKL. This chain's CDR3 is CASSRESGTYEQYF. The CDR3, as DNA: TGCGCCAGCAGCCGAGAGTCAGGGACCTACGAGCAGTACTTC.

This sequence joins TRBV10-2 and TRBJ1-2, with a possible D match to TRBD1 (6 bases). The CDR3 has 12 residues. Germline CDR1 reads WSHSY; CDR2 reads SAAADI. V shed 7 bases and J shed 7 bases, with 13 bases lying between them. CDR3 in amino acids: CASTPPRGGYTF. The DNA for the CDR3 is TGCGCCAGCACACCTCCCAGGGGTGGCTACACCTTC.